This T cell receptor beta chain was sequenced in a study of shared T cell receptors in the human thymus. This table comes from immunoSEQ multiplex PCR, and its TCRdb copy is limited to in-frame clones, with some not included. The sample lists about 380,000 clones; about 95% were seen once. The germline CDR1 and CDR2 sequences are SQVTM and ANQGSEA. Trimming stripped 4 bases from V and 5 bases from J, with 8 bases between. This CDR3 comprises 12 residues. This clonotype originated in a human donor. The sequenced sample was thymocytes. This rearrangement joins TRBV29-1 to TRBJ2-2; D remains unclear. The CDR3 reads CSVVRQTGELFF. The CDR3, as DNA: TGCAGCGTTGTGCGGCAGACCGGGGAGCTGTTTTTT.